This T cell receptor (beta chain) was observed in a study of blood T cell repertoires in COVID-19. Study summary: There were acute and convalescent COVID-19 samples, and they came from the United States, Italy and Spain.

The CDR3 runs to 16 residues. Germline V gene lookup returns CDR1 MGHRA and CDR2 YSYEKL. V was pared by 1 base and J by 5 bases, with 16 bases between. Participants, about 18 to 100 years old, spanned around 26 US areas. Participant reports of clinical history set cohort assignment. In the original analysis: How many nucleated cells were present was estimated from reference gene primer amplification. Here immunoSEQ multiplex PCR was the method, and the copy in TCRdb shows in-frame clones only, minus some. V, J and clone size are those of that table, while D and trimming were read from the DNA. The profile shows just over 300,000 clones, under 90% of them singletons.

The origin of this receptor is a man under 40 who had recovered from COVID-19. The V and J genes are TRBV4-1 and TRBJ2-3; maybe TRBD1 (6 bases). Sequenced material: PBMCs or T cells enriched from blood (not recorded which). The CDR3 DNA reads TGCGCCAGCAGCCAAGCCGGGGACACCAGACTAGATACGCAGTATTTT. Encoded protein: CASSQAGDTRLDTQYF.